This T cell receptor (beta chain) is drawn from a study of regulatory T cells in long-lasting Graves disease. Construction of the TCR beta libraries employed iRepertoire HTBI primers in conjunction with Arm-PCR of CDR3 regions. One entry per CDR3 protein, called by TCRdb with MiXCR from the multiplex PCR reads. The sample lists hundreds of thousands of distinct CDR3 sequences, 15% to 20% occurring once. Regarding time point: newly diagnosed GD, antithyroid drugs for less than 3 months. PBMC RNA served as the TCR library source. Graves' disease diagnosis relied on American Thyroid Association guidelines. CDR1 is SQVTM, CDR2 ANQGSEA, per germline. This CDR3 has 14 residues. Trimming took off 4 bases at V and 0 bases at J, with 11 bases between the two ends. This clonotype was picked up many times. These records were also assigned to another study, of T cells in Graves' hyperthyroidism and ophthalmopathy.

The chain uses TRBV29-1 and TRBJ2-3; D call uncertain. The origin of this receptor is a man aged 40-55 years with Graves disease. Here the sequenced sample was peripheral blood mononuclear cells (PBMCs), taken at new diagnosis, from a patient treated with antithyroid drugs. The CDR3 region is CSVVPGTSTDTQYF. As DNA, the CDR3 is TGCAGCGTTGTGCCCGGTACTAGCACAGATACGCAGTATTTT.